This T cell receptor (beta chain) appears in the sequencing data of a study of blood T cell repertoires in COVID-19. Libraries were prepared by immunoSEQ multiplex PCR; TCRdb keeps only in-frame clonotypes and omits some of them. The sample holds 190,000 or so clones; about 91% are singletons and the top ten take roughly 4.2%. V was trimmed by 9 bases and J by 4 bases, leaving 11 bases between them. Germline CDR1 and CDR2: KGHDR and SFDVKD. This CDR3 region has 12 residues. The gene calls are TRBV24-1 and TRBJ1-2; D is ambiguous. The TCR sequence derives from a woman aged 25 to 45 with acute or convalescent COVID-19. What was sequenced was peripheral blood. DNA for the CDR3: TGTGCCACCGGAGGCGGGAGCTATGGCTACACCTTC. This encodes CATGGGSYGYTF.